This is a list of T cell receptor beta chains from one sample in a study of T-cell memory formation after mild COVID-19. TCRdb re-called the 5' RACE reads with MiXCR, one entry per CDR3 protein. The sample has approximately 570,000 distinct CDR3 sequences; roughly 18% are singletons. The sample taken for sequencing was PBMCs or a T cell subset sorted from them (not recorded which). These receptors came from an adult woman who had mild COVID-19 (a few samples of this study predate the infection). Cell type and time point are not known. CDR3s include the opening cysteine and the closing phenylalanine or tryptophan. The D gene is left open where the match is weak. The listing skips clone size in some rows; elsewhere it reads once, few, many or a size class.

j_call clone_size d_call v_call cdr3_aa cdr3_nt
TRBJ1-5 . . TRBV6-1 CASSGGKGASNQPQHF TGTGCCAGCAGTGGGGGGAAGGGCGCTAGCAATCAGCCCCAGCATTTT
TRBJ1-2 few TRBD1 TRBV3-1 CASSQDRDRGPFRDGYTF TGTGCCAGCAGCCAAGACCGGGACAGGGGGCCCTTCCGGGACGGCTACACCTTC
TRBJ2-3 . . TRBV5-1 CASSPRGATDTQYF TGCGCCAGCAGCCCCAGGGGAGCCACAGATACGCAGTATTTT
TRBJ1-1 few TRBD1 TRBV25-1 CASSVSDRGLAEAFF TGTGCCAGCAGTGTTTCGGACAGGGGGCTGGCTGAAGCTTTCTTT
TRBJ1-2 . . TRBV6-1 CASTEGRGYTF TGTGCCAGCACCGAGGGACGGGGCTACACCTTC
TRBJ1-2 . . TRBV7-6 CATRDIRYGYTF TGTGCCACCCGGGACATTAGATATGGCTACACCTTC
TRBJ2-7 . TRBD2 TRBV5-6 CASSPRVASGFYEQYF TGTGCCAGCAGCCCCCGGGTGGCTAGCGGGTTCTACGAGCAGTACTTC
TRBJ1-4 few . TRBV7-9 CASSLAWGGPNEKLFF TGTGCCAGCAGCTTAGCCTGGGGAGGCCCCAATGAAAAACTGTTTTTT
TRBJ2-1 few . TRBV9 CASSVALGGASSYNEQFF TGTGCCAGCAGCGTAGCTTTGGGAGGAGCCAGCTCCTACAATGAGCAGTTCTTC
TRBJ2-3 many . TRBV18 CASSTDTQYF TGTGCCAGCAGCACAGATACGCAGTATTTT
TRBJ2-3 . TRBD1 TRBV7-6 CASSPQGTPTDTQYF TGTGCCAGCAGCCCACAGGGGACCCCCACAGATACGCAGTATTTT
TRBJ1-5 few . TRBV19 CASSERGPDQPQHF TGTGCCAGTAGTGAGAGGGGACCAGATCAGCCCCAGCATTTT
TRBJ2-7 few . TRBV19 CASDSGSSYEQYF TGTGCCAGTGATTCAGGCTCGTCCTACGAGCAGTACTTC
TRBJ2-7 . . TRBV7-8 CASSYRLQRAGGYEQYF TGTGCCAGCAGCTATCGACTCCAGCGGGCGGGCGGCTACGAGCAGTACTTC
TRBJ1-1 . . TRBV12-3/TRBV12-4 CASVNRRLNTEAFF TGTGCCAGCGTAAACAGGAGACTGAACACTGAAGCTTTCTTT
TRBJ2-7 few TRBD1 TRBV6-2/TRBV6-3 CASSYRRQGYEQYF TGTGCCAGCAGTTATAGGAGACAGGGGTACGAGCAGTACTTC
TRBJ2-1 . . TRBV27 CASSTGMHEQFF TGTGCCAGCAGTACAGGGATGCATGAGCAGTTCTTC
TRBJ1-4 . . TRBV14 CASSPRTARNEKLFF TGTGCCAGCAGCCCTCGGACAGCCCGGAATGAAAAACTGTTTTTT
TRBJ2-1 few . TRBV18 CASSPPGRSSYNEQFF TGTGCCAGCTCACCACCCGGGCGAAGCTCCTACAATGAGCAGTTCTTC
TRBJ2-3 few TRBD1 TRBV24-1 CATSLDRSTDTQYF TGTGCCACCAGTTTGGACAGGAGCACAGATACGCAGTATTTT
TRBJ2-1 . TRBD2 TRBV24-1 CATSGGTSSSMAGEQFF TGTGCCACCAGTGGTGGGACTAGCTCTTCGATGGCGGGTGAGCAGTTCTTC
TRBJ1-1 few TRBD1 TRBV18 CASSPRGLSTEAFF TGTGCCAGCTCACCAAGGGGGCTGAGCACTGAAGCTTTCTTT
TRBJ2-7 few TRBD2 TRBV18 CASSPLAGFSYEQYF TGTGCCAGCTCACCACTAGCGGGGTTCTCCTACGAGCAGTACTTC
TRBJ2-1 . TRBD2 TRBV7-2 CASSLALAETGARFF TGTGCCAGCAGCTTAGCGCTAGCGGAGACGGGAGCGCGGTTCTTC
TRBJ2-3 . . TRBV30 CAWSVEADTQYF TGTGCCTGGAGTGTAGAAGCAGATACGCAGTATTTT
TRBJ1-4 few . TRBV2 CASIPGKGRVGEKLFF TGTGCCAGCATTCCCGGAAAGGGGCGGGTTGGAGAAAAACTGTTTTTT
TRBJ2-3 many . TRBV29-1 CSVEQGTDTQYF TGCAGCGTTGAGCAGGGGACAGATACGCAGTATTTT